The 32 T cell receptor beta chains below all came from one sample that was sequenced in a study of molecular identifiers for immune sequencing clone quantification. TCRdb used MiXCR to reprocess the PCR reads, holding one entry per CDR3 protein. Among around 460,000 distinct CDR3 sequences listed, 20% to 25% were seen once. The sequencing input was naive CD8+ T cells from blood, with Jurkat cell RNA spiked in. Subset here: FACS-sorted CD8+CD4-CCR7+CD45RA+ naive T cells. The receptors derive from a human donor in good health. Some libraries in this study had Jurkat cell RNA spiked in.

Worth noting for this clonotype: A much more abundant neighbour one base away suggests this may be a read error. The CDR3 DNA reads as TGTGCCAGCAGTTACCGCTGCGGAGAAACAGATACGCAGTATTTT. This sequence encodes CASSYRCGETDTQYF. The chain employs TRBV6-2 or TRBV6-3 and TRBJ2-3; the D is unclear. The ends were cut back, 2 bases at V and 3 bases at J, with 12 bases in the middle. In germline, CDR1 is MNHEY, CDR2 SVGEGT. The CDR3 loop spans 15 amino acids.

The chain couples TRBV19 to TRBJ1-1; no clear D gene. The CDR3 has 13 residues. Trimming removed 9 bases at V and 2 bases at J, with 13 bases between. Germline V lookup: CDR1 LNHDA, CDR2 SQIVND (reference sequence). CDR3 bases: TGTGCCAGCCGGGTGGGCTCAAACACTGAAGCTTTCTTT. Translation gives CASRVGSNTEAFF.

The rearrangement uses TRBV12-3 or TRBV12-4 and TRBJ2-3, with 8 bases fitting TRBD2. Losses at the gene ends were 8 bases for V and 4 bases for J; bases not matched to a gene: 11. The CDR3 is 15 amino acids. The CDR3 DNA follows: TGTGCCAGCCGCGGGCAAGCGGGAGTCCCAGATACGCAGTATTTT. Translated: CASRGQAGVPDTQYF.

This clonotype was observed once. A read error is possible here, since a much larger clone lies one base away. The CDR3 sequence: CASSLRGGYGKLFF. For the CDR3, the DNA is TGTGCCAGCAGTTTAAGAGGGGGGTATGGAAAACTGTTTTTT. The chain couples TRBV27 to TRBJ1-4, with D perhaps TRBD1 (6 bases). Germline CDR1 and CDR2: MNHEY and SMNVEV (reference sequence). The V and J ends lost 2 bases and 10 bases respectively, with 14 bases between them. The CDR3 is 14 amino acids.

Concerning this clonotype: Given a much more abundant clone one base away, this may be a read error. The chain uses TRBV4-3 and TRBJ2-1; 9 nucleotides line up with TRBD2. Germline V lookup: CDR1 LGHNA, CDR2 YSLEER. The CDR3 length is 15 residues. The CDR3 DNA is TGCGCCAGCAGCCATAGACTAGCGGCCTTCAATGAGCAGCTCTTC. This sequence encodes CASSHRLAAFNEQLF.

V is TRBV10-3 and J is TRBJ2-7; perhaps TRBD2 as D (7 bases). The germline V and J ends were trimmed by 3 bases and 6 bases, with 21 bases remaining between them. The CDR3 totals 16 residues. From germline, CDR1 is ENHRY and CDR2 SYGVKD. In DNA form, the CDR3 reads TGTGCCATCAGTGATGGGGGGGCAGGGGCCCAGGGCGAGCAGTACTTC. It is translated as CAISDGGAGAQGEQYF.

In this sample, this clonotype turned up many times. The V call is TRBV7-2, the J call TRBJ2-1, with unresolved D. Deletions cut 1 base from V and 4 bases from J, with 14 bases between. The CDR3 runs to 16 residues. In germline, CDR1 is SGHTA, CDR2 FQGNSA. The CDR3 loop is CASSLDGTGIYNEQFF. CDR3 bases: TGTGCCAGCAGCTTAGACGGCACGGGTATTTACAATGAGCAGTTCTTC.

For this clonotype: A single base separates this from a much larger clone, so it may be a read error. The rearrangement uses TRBV11-2 and TRBJ2-1; D is perhaps TRBD1 (6 bases). The germline V gene encodes CDR1 SGHAT and CDR2 FQNNGV. Trimming cost V 1 base and J 3 bases, with 13 bases left between them. The length of the CDR3 is 16 residues. CDR3 DNA sequence: TGTGCCAGCAGCTTAGCAAGGACAGCTCACTACAATGAGCAGTTCTTC. It yields the protein CASSLARTAHYNEQFF.

Concerning this clonotype itself: A much bigger clone sits one base away, suggesting this may be a read error. This CDR3 is missing its conserved last phenylalanine or tryptophan, likely due to a read error. This chain links TRBV27 with TRBJ1-5, with TRBD1 matching 8 bases. The CDR3 is 14 residues long. The junction had 7 bases not matched to a gene; V was cut back by 6 bases and J by 6 bases. Germline V CDR1 and CDR2: MNHEY, SMNVEV (reference sequence). Here the CDR3 reads CASSHDRGSQPQHI. For the CDR3, the DNA is TGTGCCAGCAGCCACGACAGGGGCTCTCAGCCCCAGCATATT.

This clonotype was found many times. The gene calls are TRBV2 and TRBJ1-4, with D unclear. The germline V gene encodes CDR1 SNHLY and CDR2 FYNNEI. The germline V and J ends were trimmed by 2 bases and 7 bases, with 14 bases remaining between them. The CDR3 length is 15 residues. CDR3 sequence reads: CASSENLGSSEKLFF. CDR3 sequence (DNA): TGTGCCAGCAGTGAAAACTTGGGGTCTTCTGAAAAACTGTTTTTT.

V usage is TRBV20-1 and J usage is TRBJ2-7, with 10 bases identical to TRBD1. Germline lookup yields CDR1 DFQATT and CDR2 SNEGSKA (reference sequence). Trimming took 1 base from V and 3 from J; bases not matched to a gene: 6. This CDR3 has 15 amino acids. The CDR3 loop reads CSARGNRDRGYEQYF. The CDR3 DNA is TGCAGTGCTAGAGGTAACCGGGACAGGGGCTACGAGCAGTACTTC.

This CDR3 is CASTIGAGAETQYF. CDR3 nucleotides: TGTGCCAGCACCATAGGGGCAGGGGCAGAGACCCAGTACTTC. The chain uses TRBV12-3 or TRBV12-4 and TRBJ2-5; D perhaps matches TRBD1 (6 bases). The V end lost 7 bases, the J end lost 4 bases, and 16 bases lay between the germline ends. This CDR3 has 14 amino acids.

The chain carries TRBV7-9 and TRBJ2-2; the match to TRBD2 covers 8 bases. There are 16 residues in the CDR3. CDR1 and CDR2 (germline): SEHNR, FQNEAQ (reference sequence). Trimming removed 7 bases from V and 5 bases from J; junction bases left unmatched: 12. CDR3 nucleotides: TGTGCCAGCAACCCGCCAGCCGGGACTAGTACCGGGGAGCTGTTTTTT. Amino acids: CASNPPAGTSTGELFF.

This clonotype occurred many times. This chain links TRBV28 with TRBJ2-7; the D gene is possibly TRBD2 (7 bases). V lost 10 bases to trimming and J lost 2 bases, with 15 bases between them. This CDR3 spans 13 amino acids. The germline V gene has CDR1 MDHEN and CDR2 SYDVKM. The CDR3 coding sequence is TGTGCCACCTGGGGAGGGGGTCCCTACGAGCAGTACTTC. As protein: CATWGGGPYEQYF.

This chain connects TRBV20-1 to TRBJ1-5; 7 bases align to TRBD1. Germline CDR1 reads DFQATT; CDR2 reads SNEGSKA (reference sequence). Trimming took 1 base from V and 6 from J; bases not matched to a gene: 6. This CDR3 is 14 amino acids long. CDR3 bases: TGCAGTGCTAGAGCCACAGGGGTCGGTCAGCCCCAGCATTTT. This sequence encodes CSARATGVGQPQHF.

This clonotype appeared many times. The rearrangement links TRBV25-1 to TRBJ2-3, with 8 bases that match TRBD1. V lost 4 bases to trimming and J lost 6 bases; unmatched junction nucleotides: 6. Germline loops: CDR1 MGHDK, CDR2 SYGVNS. This CDR3 is built from 14 residues. The CDR3: CASSAVRGLDTQYF. The CDR3 bases are TGTGCCAGCAGTGCGGTCAGGGGGCTTGATACGCAGTATTTT.

The sample holds many counts of this clonotype. The V call is TRBV4-1, the J call TRBJ2-3; D unresolved. Trimming pared 0 bases from V and 3 bases from J, leaving 4 bases between. The CDR3 consists of 13 residues. Germline V gene data show CDR1 as MGHRA and CDR2 as YSYEKL. The CDR3 loop is CASSQELTDTQYF. CDR3 coding DNA: TGCGCCAGCAGCCAAGAACTGACAGATACGCAGTATTTT.

This clonotype occurred a few times. This chain uses TRBV7-9 with TRBJ1-4; D is unresolved. The CDR3 sequence is 14 residues long. The V and J ends lost 2 bases and 6 bases respectively, with 10 bases between them. The V gene's germline CDR1 is SEHNR and CDR2 FQNEAQ (reference sequence). The CDR3 spells CASSLISPDEKLFF. CDR3 bases: TGTGCCAGCAGCTTAATCAGCCCGGATGAAAAACTGTTTTTT. The variable domain in full, with the rest retrieved from reference TRBV7-9 and TRBJ1-4, is DTGVSQNPRHKITKRGQNVTFRCDPISEHNRLYWYRQTLGQGPEFLTYFQNEAQLEKSRLLSDRFSAERPKGSFSTLEIQRTEQGDSAMYLCASSLISPDEKLFFGSGTQLSVL.

The table lists this clonotype with many counts. The DNA of the CDR3 is TGCAGCGTTGTGCGGGGTGAGCAGTTCTTC. Residues: CSVVRGEQFF. V and J are TRBV29-1 and TRBJ2-1; D perhaps matches TRBD2 (6 bases). Looked up from germline, CDR1 is SQVTM and CDR2 is ANQGSEA. CDR3 length: 10 residues. V lost 4 bases and J lost 9, with 7 bases in between.

This chain joins TRBV9 and TRBJ2-1; D is unresolved. Germline assignment: CDR1 SGDLS and CDR2 YYNGEE. With 0 bases removed from V and 8 bases from J, the gap between germline ends came to 12 bases. CDR3 length: 14 amino acids. The CDR3 DNA follows: TGTGCCAGCAGCGTAGGTGGTCTTTTCGATGAGCAGTTCTTC. Its protein is CASSVGGLFDEQFF.

This clonotype was detected many times. This sequence joins TRBV12-3 or TRBV12-4 and TRBJ2-1, with D possibly matching TRBD1 (6 bases). V lost 7 bases and J 3 bases, leaving 19 bases between the germline ends. This CDR3 is built from 16 residues. CDR3 DNA: TGTGCCAGCACCAAATCGACAGGAACCTTCTACAATGAGCAGTTCTTC. It translates to CASTKSTGTFYNEQFF.

The genes are TRBV5-1 and TRBJ1-5, with TRBD1 matching 8 bases. The germline V gene has CDR1 SGHRS and CDR2 YFSETQ. The CDR3 is made up of 21 amino acids. The J segment lost 4 bases and the V segment lost 0 bases, leaving 21 bases of the junction unmatched. CDR3 region: CASSLALSISPGQGPNQPQHF. In DNA, the CDR3 is TGCGCCAGCAGCTTGGCCCTCTCAATTTCCCCTGGACAGGGCCCAAATCAGCCCCAGCATTTT.

The gene calls are TRBV9 and TRBJ2-5; 7 nucleotides align to TRBD2. Germline CDR1 reads SGDLS; CDR2 reads YYNGEE. The J segment lost 7 bases and the V segment lost 2 bases, leaving 14 bases of the junction unmatched. The CDR3 covers 16 residues. The CDR3 nucleotides read TGTGCCAGCAGCGTCTCCTTTAGCGGGTGTCGAGGGACCCAGTACTTC. It is translated as CASSVSFSGCRGTQYF.

Many counts were recorded for this clonotype. V and J are TRBV28 and TRBJ2-2, with D maybe TRBD2 (6 bases). The CDR3 totals 16 residues. Germline V gene lookup returns CDR1 MDHEN and CDR2 SYDVKM. The germline V and J ends were trimmed by 5 bases and 3 bases, with 16 bases remaining between them. CDR3 region: CASSPLSREDTGELFF. The CDR3, as DNA: TGTGCCAGCAGTCCCCTGAGCAGGGAGGACACCGGGGAGCTGTTTTTT. The full variable domain, rest sourced from reference TRBV28 and TRBJ2-2, is DVKVTQSSRYLVKRTGEKVFLECVQDMDHENMFWYRQDPGLGLRLIYFSYDVKMKEKGDIPEGYSVSREKKERFSLILESASTNQTSMYLCASSPLSREDTGELFFGEGSRLTVL.

This clonotype has ten or more counts. The gene calls are TRBV7-9 and TRBJ2-5, with 7 bases lining up with TRBD1. V dropped 3 bases and J dropped 2; count of bases not matched to a gene: 6. The CDR3 contains 15 residues. Germline-derived CDR1 and CDR2 are SEHNR and FQNEAQ (reference sequence). The CDR3 here is CASSLTGYRQETQYF. In DNA, the CDR3 is TGTGCCAGCAGCTTGACAGGGTATCGGCAAGAGACCCAGTACTTC.

This clonotype occurred many times. This chain joins TRBV4-1 and TRBJ1-1; possibly TRBD1 for D (6 bases). Per the germline V gene, CDR1 is MGHRA and CDR2 is YSYEKL. This CDR3 is built from 16 residues. Trimming stripped 4 bases from V and 0 bases from J, with 15 bases between. The CDR3, as DNA: TGCGCCAGCAGCCCATCGACAGGACTCCTGAACACTGAAGCTTTCTTT. Protein sequence: CASSPSTGLLNTEAFF.

This clonotype was seen ten or more times. V usage is TRBV9 and J usage is TRBJ2-7; D not resolved. The CDR3 contains 15 residues. V lost 0 bases to trimming and J lost 2 bases, with 12 bases between them. The germline gives CDR1 SGDLS, CDR2 YYNGEE. The CDR3 DNA reads as TGTGCCAGCAGCGTAGCGGCCTCCATTGCCTACGAGCAGTACTTC. It specifies CASSVAASIAYEQYF.

This chain links TRBV5-6 with TRBJ2-5; D not resolved. Germline V gene data show CDR1 as SGHDT and CDR2 as YYEEEE. The CDR3 runs to 14 residues. The V and J ends lost 3 bases and 2 bases respectively, with 11 bases between them. Here the CDR3 reads CASSWKGWQETQYF. The CDR3 DNA reads TGTGCCAGCAGCTGGAAAGGCTGGCAAGAGACCCAGTACTTC. Together with reference TRBV5-6 and TRBJ2-5, the CDR3 gives the full variable domain: DAGVTQSPTHLIKTRGQQVTLRCSPKSGHDTVSWYQQALGQGPQFIFQYYEEEERQRGNFPDRFSGHQFPNYSSELNVNALLLGDSALYLCASSWKGWQETQYFGPGTRLLVL.

The V and J genes are TRBV6-2 or TRBV6-3 and TRBJ2-7; D gene unclear. V lost 0 bases and J lost 0, with 9 bases in between. Germline CDR1 reads MNHEY; CDR2 reads SVGEGT. This CDR3 spans 15 amino acids. DNA of the CDR3: TGTGCCAGCAGTTACTCCTGGGAAAGCTCCTACGAGCAGTACTTC. Protein product: CASSYSWESSYEQYF.

V is TRBV12-3 or TRBV12-4 and J is TRBJ2-1; D gene unclear. Trimming took 5 bases from V and 5 from J, leaving 16 bases between them. The CDR3 covers 15 residues. CDR3 in amino acids: CASSPLRRWDNEQFF. CDR3 nucleotide sequence: TGTGCCAGCAGTCCCCTGCGGAGATGGGACAATGAGCAGTTCTTC.

This clonotype was detected many times. This chain joins TRBV6-5 and TRBJ2-2; the D is unclear. There are 12 residues in the CDR3. V was cut by 7 bases and J by 4 bases, with 7 bases left in between. The V gene's germline CDR1 is MNHEY and CDR2 SVGAGI. The CDR3 spells CASTQLTGELFF. The CDR3 bases are TGTGCCAGCACACAACTCACCGGGGAGCTGTTTTTT.

This chain connects TRBV6-5 to TRBJ1-6, with D possibly being TRBD1 (5 bases). V was clipped by 6 bases and J by 3 bases, with 15 bases between them. Per germline, CDR1 MNHEY and CDR2 SVGAGI. This CDR3 has 16 amino acids. CDR3 in amino acids: CASSKGPKLYNSPLHF. The CDR3 bases are TGTGCCAGCAGCAAGGGGCCGAAGCTCTATAATTCACCCCTCCACTTT.